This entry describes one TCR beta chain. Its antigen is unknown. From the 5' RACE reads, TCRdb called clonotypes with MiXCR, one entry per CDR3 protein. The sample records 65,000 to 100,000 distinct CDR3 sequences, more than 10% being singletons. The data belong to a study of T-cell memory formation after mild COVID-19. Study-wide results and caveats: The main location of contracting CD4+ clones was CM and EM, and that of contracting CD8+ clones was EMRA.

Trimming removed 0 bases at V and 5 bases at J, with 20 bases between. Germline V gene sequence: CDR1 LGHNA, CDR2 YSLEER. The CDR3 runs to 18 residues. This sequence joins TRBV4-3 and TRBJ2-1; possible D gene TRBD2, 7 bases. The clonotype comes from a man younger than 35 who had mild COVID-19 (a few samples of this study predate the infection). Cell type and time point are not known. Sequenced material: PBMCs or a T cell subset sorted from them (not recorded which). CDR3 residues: CASSQERWRGPPNNEQFF. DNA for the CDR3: TGCGCCAGCAGCCAAGAAAGGTGGCGGGGGCCTCCGAACAATGAGCAGTTCTTC.